This T cell receptor beta chain emerged from a study of T cell responses to AZD1222 COVID-19 vaccine. Points from the study as a whole: Every sample of the repertoires postdated the peak T cell response.

The CDR3 length is 14 residues. Trimming shortened V by 0 bases and J by 1 base, and 7 bases separated the two germline ends. Per the germline V gene, CDR1 is SGDLS and CDR2 is YYNGEE. Using immunoSEQ multiplex PCR, the repertoire was profiled, and TCRdb retains in-frame clones only, with some absent. The table lists 100,000 to 150,000 clones, around 87% of them singletons, with 10% in the top ten. Note on this clone: Its antigen is as yet unknown.

The chain joins TRBV9 to TRBJ1-1; D not certain. This TCR was recovered from an adult in good health. This sample comprised peripheral blood, obtained on day 0 of AZD1222 vaccination. CDR3 coding DNA: TGTGCCAGCAGCGTAGGGTTTGAGAACACTGAAGCTTTCTTT. Translated: CASSVGFENTEAFF.